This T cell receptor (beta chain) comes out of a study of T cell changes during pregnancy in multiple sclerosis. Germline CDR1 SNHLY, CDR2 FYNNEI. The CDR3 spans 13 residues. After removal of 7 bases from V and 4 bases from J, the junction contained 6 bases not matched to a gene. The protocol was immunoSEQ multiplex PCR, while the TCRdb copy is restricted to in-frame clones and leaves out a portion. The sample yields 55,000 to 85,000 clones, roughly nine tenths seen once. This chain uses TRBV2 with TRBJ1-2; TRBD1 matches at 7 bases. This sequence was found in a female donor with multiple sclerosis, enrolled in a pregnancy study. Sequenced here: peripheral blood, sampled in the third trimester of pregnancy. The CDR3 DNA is TGTGCCAGCATGGCAGGGGGAATCTATGGCTACACCTTC. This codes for CASMAGGIYGYTF.